The clone carrying this TCR beta chain showed up many times. This CDR3 is built from 15 residues. The germline V gene has CDR1 SEHNR and CDR2 FQNEAQ (reference sequence). With 2 bases removed from V and 5 bases from J, the gap between germline ends came to 12 bases. The source of the sample is a study of T-cell reconstitution after alpha-beta-depleted transplantation in children. Preparing the TCRbeta library involved the use of unique molecular identifiers. MiXCR was run by TCRdb on the PCR reads, yielding one entry per CDR3 protein. The sample holds a few hundred thousand distinct CDR3 sequences, more than 7.5% seen once.

The genes are TRBV7-9 and TRBJ1-4; D uncertain. The receptor's source is a human donor who donated a stem cell graft to a child with SCID. Specimen: PBMCs from the stem cell graft donor, collected from the stem cell graft. CDR3 sequence: CASSLSYGMNEKLFF. CDR3 in DNA: TGTGCCAGCAGCTTATCATACGGGATGAATGAAAAACTGTTTTTT.